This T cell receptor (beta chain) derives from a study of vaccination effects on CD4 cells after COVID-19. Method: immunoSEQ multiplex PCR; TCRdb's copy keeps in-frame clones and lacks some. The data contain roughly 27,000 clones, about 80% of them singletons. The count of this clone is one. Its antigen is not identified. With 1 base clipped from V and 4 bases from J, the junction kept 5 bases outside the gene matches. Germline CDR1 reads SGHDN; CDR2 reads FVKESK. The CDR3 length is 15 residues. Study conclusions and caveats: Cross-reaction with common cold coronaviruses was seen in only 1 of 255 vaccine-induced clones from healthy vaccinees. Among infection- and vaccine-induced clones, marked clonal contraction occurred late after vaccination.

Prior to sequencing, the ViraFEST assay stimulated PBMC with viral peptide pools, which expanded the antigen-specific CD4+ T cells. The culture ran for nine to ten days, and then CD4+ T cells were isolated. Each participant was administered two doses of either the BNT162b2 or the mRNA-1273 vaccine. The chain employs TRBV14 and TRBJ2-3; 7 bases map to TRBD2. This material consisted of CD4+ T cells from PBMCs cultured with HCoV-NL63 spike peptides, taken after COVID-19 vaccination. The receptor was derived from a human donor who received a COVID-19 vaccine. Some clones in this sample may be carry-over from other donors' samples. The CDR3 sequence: CASSQGLAGSDTQYF. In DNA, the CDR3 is TGTGCCAGCAGCCAAGGACTAGCTGGCTCAGATACGCAGTATTTT.